Here is one TCR beta chain with its context. This specimen belongs to a study of blood T cell repertoires in COVID-19. Whole-study context: PBMCs, B-cell-depleted T cells, or T cells provided the cDNA or gDNA that made up the material.

The length of the CDR3 is 16 residues. Trimming stripped 0 bases from V and 2 bases from J, with 13 bases between. Germline V lookup: CDR1 SGHRS, CDR2 YFSETQ. As originally analysed: Estimates of nucleated cell counts were drawn from the amplification of reference gene primers. Profiling relied on immunoSEQ multiplex PCR, and the TCRdb table lists in-frame clones only, not all of them. That table is the source of V, J and clone size, and D and trimming were worked out from the DNA. The data contain tens of thousands of clones, about nine tenths of them singletons. Sample: peripheral blood. The chain has TRBV5-1 and TRBJ2-3, with D maybe TRBD1 (6 bases). This sequence originates from a human donor with active COVID-19. The donor label of this sample is uncertain. This chain's CDR3 is CASSLGGQQPTDTQYF. The CDR3 nucleotides are TGCGCCAGCAGCTTGGGTGGACAGCAACCCACAGATACGCAGTATTTT.